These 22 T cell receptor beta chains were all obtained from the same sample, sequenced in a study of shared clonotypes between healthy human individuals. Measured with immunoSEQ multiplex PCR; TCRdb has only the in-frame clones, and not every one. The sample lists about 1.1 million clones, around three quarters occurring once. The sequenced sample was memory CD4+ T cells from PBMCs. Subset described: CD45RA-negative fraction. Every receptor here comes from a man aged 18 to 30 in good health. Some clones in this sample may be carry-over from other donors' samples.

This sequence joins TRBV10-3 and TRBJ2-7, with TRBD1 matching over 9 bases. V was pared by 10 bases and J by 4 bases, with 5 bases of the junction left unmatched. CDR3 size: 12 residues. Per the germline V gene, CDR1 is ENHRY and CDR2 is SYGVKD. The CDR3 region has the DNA TGTGCCACTGGACAGGGGAGTTACGAGCAGTACTTC. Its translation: CATGQGSYEQYF.

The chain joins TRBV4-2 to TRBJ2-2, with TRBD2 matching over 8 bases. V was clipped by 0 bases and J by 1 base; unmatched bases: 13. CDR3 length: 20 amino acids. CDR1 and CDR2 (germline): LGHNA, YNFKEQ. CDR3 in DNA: TGTGCCAGCAGCCAAGAGGCCCGACTAGCGAACACAAAGAACACCGGGGAGCTGTTTTTT. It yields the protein CASSQEARLANTKNTGELFF.

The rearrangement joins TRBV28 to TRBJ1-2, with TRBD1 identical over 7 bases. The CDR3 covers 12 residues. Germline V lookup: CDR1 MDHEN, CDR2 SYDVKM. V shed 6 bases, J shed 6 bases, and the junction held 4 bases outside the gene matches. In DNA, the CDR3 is TGTGCCAGCAGGGGGAGGGGGCATGGCTACACCTTC. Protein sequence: CASRGRGHGYTF.

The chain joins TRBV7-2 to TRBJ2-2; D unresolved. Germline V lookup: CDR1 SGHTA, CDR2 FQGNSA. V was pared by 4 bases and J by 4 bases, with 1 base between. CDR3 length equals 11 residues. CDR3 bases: TGTGCCAGCAGCTCCACCGGGGAGCTGTTTTTT. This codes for CASSSTGELFF.

CDR3 DNA: TGTGCCAGCAGCGTGTGGGCGGTATCCTACAATGAGCAGTTCTTC. Residues: CASSVWAVSYNEQFF. The chain employs TRBV9 and TRBJ2-1; no firm D call. Deletions cut 2 bases from V and 1 base from J, with 10 bases between. Germline V CDR1 and CDR2: SGDLS, YYNGEE. This CDR3 spans 15 amino acids.

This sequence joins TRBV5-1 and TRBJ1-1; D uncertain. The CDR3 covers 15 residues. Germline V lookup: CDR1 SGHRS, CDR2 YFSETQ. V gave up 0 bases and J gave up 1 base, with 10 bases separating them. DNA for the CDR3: TGCGCCAGCAGCTTGGACGCCAAGAGGAACACTGAAGCTTTCTTT. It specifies CASSLDAKRNTEAFF.

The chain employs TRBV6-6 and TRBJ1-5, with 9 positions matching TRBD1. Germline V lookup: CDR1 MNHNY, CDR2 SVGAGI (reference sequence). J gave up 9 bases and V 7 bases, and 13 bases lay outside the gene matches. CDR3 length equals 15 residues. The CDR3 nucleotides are TGTGCCAGCACCAGGACAGGGGCCGCTGAGGGGCCCCAGCATTTT. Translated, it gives CASTRTGAAEGPQHF.

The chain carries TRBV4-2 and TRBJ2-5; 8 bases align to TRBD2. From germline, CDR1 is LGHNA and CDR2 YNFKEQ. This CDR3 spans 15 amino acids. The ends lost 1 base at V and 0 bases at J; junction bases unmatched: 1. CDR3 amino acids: CASSQGLANQETQYF. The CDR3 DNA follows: TGTGCCAGCAGCCAAGGACTAGCGAACCAAGAGACCCAGTACTTC.

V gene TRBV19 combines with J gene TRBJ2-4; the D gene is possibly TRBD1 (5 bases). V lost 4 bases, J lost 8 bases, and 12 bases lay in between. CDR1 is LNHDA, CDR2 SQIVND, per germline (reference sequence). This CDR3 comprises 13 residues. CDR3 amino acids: CASSKGRRDIQYF. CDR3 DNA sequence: TGTGCCAGTAGTAAGGGGCGCAGGGACATTCAGTACTTC.

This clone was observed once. CDR3 loop: CASSEALSGNTIYF. CDR3 DNA sequence: TGTGCCAGCAGTGAAGCCCTCTCTGGAAACACCATATATTTT. The chain carries TRBV2 and TRBJ1-3; D is unclear. Germline V gene sequence: CDR1 SNHLY, CDR2 FYNNEI. Trimming took 0 bases from V and 0 from J, leaving 3 bases between them. This CDR3 is 14 amino acids long.

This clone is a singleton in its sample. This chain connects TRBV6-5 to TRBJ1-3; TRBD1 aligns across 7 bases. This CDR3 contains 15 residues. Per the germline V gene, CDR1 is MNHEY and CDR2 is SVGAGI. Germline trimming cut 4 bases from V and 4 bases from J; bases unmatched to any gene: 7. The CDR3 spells CASSSLGQLGNTIYF. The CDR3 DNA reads TGTGCCAGCAGTTCTTTGGGACAGTTGGGAAACACCATATATTTT.

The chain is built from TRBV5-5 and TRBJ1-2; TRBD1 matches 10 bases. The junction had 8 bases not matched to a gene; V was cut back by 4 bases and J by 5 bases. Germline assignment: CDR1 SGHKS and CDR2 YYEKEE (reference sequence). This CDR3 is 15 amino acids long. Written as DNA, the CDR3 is TGTGCCAGCAGCCCCGGACAGGGGGTCGGGTATGGCTACACCTTC. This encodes CASSPGQGVGYGYTF.

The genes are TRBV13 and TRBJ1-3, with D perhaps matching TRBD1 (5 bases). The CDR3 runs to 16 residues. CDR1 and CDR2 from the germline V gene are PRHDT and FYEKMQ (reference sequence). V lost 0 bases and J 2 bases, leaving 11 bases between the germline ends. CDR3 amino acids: CASSLGRGTTGNTIYF. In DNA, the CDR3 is TGTGCCAGCAGCTTAGGCCGAGGGACTACTGGAAACACCATATATTTT.

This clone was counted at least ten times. The CDR3 protein is CAWGLAGGSYEQFF. CDR3 nucleotides: TGTGCCTGGGGGTTGGCAGGGGGCAGCTATGAGCAGTTCTTC. This sequence joins TRBV30 and TRBJ2-1, with TRBD1 matching over 8 bases. The junction had 11 bases not matched to a gene; V was cut back by 5 bases and J by 8 bases. CDR1 GTSNPN and CDR2 SVGIG come from the germline V gene (reference sequence). CDR3 length: 14 residues.

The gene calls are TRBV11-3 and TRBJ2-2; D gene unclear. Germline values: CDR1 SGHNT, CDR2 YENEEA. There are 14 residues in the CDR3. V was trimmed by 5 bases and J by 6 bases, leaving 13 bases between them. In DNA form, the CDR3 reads TGTGCCAGCAGCCCCCATTTGGGGTCCGGGGAGCTGTTTTTT. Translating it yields CASSPHLGSGELFF.

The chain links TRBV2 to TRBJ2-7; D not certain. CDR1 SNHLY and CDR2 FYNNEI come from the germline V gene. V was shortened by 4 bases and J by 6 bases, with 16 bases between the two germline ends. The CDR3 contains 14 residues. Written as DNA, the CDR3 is TGTGCCAGCAGTGGCCCCGCCGGCCCTTTCGAGCAGTACTTC. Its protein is CASSGPAGPFEQYF.

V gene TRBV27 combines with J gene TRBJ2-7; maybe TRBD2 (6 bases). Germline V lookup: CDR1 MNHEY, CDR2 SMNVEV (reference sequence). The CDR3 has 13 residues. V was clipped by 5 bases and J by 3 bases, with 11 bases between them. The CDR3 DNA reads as TGTGCCAGCAGTCCGGGACTCAGCTACGAGCAGTACTTC. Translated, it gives CASSPGLSYEQYF.

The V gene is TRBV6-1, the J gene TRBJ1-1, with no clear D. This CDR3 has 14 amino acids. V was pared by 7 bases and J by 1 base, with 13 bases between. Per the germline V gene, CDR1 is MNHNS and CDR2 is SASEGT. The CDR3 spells CASILSRGNTEAFF. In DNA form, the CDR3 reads TGTGCCAGCATTCTCTCACGGGGGAACACTGAAGCTTTCTTT.

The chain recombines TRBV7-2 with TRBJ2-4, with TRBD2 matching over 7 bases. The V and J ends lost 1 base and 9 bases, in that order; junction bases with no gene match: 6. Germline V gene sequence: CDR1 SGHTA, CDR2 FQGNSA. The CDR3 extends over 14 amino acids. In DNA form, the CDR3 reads TGTGCCAGCAGCTTAGGGGCGGGAGTGGTCATTCAGTACTTC. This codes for CASSLGAGVVIQYF.

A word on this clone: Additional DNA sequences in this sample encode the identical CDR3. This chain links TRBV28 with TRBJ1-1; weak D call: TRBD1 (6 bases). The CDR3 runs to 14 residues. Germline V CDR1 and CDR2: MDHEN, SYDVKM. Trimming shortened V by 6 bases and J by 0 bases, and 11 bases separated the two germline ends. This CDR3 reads CASSSTGMNTEAFF. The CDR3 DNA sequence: TGTGCCAGCAGCTCGACAGGCATGAACACTGAAGCTTTCTTT.

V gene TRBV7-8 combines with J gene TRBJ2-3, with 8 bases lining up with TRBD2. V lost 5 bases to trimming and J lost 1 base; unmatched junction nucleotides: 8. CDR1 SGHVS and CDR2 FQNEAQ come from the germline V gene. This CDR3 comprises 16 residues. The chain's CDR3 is CASSPPAGVGTDTQYF. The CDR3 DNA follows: TGTGCCAGCAGCCCCCCAGCGGGAGTTGGCACAGATACGCAGTATTTT.

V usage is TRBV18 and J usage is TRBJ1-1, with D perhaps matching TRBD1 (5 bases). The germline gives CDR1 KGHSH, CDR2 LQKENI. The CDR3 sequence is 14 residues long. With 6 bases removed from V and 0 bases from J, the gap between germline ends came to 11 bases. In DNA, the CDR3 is TGTGCCAGCTCTTCGGGGCATATGAACACTGAAGCTTTCTTT. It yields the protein CASSSGHMNTEAFF.